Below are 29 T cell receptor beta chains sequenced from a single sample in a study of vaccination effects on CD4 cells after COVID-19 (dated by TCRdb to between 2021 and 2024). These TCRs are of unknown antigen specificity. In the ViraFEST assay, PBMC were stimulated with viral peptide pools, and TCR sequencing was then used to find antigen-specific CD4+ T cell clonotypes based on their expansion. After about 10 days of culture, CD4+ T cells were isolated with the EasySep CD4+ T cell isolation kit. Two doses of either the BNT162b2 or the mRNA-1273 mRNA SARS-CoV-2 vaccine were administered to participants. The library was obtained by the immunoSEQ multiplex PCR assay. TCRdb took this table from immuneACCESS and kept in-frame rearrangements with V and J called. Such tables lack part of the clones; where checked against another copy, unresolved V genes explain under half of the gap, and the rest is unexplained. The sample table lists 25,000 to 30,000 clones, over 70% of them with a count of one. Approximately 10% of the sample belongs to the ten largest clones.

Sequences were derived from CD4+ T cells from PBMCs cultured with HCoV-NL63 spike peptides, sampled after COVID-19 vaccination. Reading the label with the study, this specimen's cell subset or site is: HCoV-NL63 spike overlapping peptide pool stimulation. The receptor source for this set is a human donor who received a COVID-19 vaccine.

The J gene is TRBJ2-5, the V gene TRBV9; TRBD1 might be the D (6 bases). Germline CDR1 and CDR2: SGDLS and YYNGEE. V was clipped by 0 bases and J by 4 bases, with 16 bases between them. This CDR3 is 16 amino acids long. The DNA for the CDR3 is TGTGCCAGCAGCGTAGGGGCAGGGGTTGGGGGAGAGACCCAGTACTTC. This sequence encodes CASSVGAGVGGETQYF.

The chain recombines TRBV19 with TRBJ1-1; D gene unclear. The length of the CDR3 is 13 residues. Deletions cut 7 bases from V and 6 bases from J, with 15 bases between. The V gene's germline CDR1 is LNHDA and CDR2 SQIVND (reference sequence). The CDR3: CASMAAVPSEAFF. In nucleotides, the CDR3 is TGTGCCAGTATGGCGGCAGTGCCATCTGAAGCTTTCTTT.

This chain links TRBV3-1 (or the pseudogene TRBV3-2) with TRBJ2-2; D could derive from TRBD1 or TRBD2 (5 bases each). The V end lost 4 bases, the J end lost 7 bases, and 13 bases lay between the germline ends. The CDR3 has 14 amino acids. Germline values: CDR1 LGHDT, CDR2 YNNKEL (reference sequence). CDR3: CASSPRDVGGELFF. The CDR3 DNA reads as TGTGCCAGCAGCCCTAGGGACGTCGGCGGGGAGCTGTTTTTT.

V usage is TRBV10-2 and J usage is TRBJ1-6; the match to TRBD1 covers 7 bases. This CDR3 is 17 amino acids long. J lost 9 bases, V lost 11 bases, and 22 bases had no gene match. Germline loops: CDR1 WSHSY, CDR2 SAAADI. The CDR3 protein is CAAREGLGGRLGSPLHF. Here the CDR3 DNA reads TGCGCCGCCCGTGAGGGGTTAGGGGGCAGGCTTGGTTCACCCCTCCACTTT.

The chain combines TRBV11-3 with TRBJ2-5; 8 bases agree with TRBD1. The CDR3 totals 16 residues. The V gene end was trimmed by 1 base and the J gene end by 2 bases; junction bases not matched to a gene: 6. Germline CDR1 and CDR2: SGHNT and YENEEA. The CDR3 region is CASSLGGQGYQETQYF. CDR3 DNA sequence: TGTGCCAGCAGCTTAGGCGGACAGGGATATCAAGAGACCCAGTACTTC.

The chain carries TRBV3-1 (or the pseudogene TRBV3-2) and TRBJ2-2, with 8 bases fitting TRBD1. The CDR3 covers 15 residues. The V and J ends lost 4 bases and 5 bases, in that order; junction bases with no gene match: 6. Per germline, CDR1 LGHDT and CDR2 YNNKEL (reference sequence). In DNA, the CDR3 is TGTGCCAGCAGCCCCCGGACAGGGATAACCGGGGAGCTGTTTTTT. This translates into CASSPRTGITGELFF.

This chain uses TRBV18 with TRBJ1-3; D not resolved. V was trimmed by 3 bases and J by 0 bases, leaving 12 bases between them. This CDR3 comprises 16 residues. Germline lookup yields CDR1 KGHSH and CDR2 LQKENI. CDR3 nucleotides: TGTGCCAGCTCACCGGACGCAGGAGGCTCTGGAAACACCATATATTTT. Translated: CASSPDAGGSGNTIYF.

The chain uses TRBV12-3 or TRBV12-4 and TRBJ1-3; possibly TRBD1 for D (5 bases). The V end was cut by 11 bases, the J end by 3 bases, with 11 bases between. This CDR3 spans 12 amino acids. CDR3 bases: TGTGCCGCCCGGCAGGGTGGAAACACCATATATTTT. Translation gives CAARQGGNTIYF.

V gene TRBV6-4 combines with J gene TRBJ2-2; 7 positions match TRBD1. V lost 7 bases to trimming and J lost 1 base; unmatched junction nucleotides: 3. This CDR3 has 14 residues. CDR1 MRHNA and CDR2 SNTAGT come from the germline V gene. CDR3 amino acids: CASKPGGNTGELFF. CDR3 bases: TGTGCCAGCAAGCCAGGGGGGAACACCGGGGAGCTGTTTTTT.

CDR3 nucleotide sequence: TGTGCCAGCAGCGTAGGGACAGCTAATGAAAAACTGTTTTTT. It translates to CASSVGTANEKLFF. V and J are TRBV9 and TRBJ1-4; TRBD1 is a possible D gene (6 bases). CDR3 length equals 14 residues. Germline lookup yields CDR1 SGDLS and CDR2 YYNGEE. With 0 bases removed from V and 3 bases from J, the gap between germline ends came to 6 bases.

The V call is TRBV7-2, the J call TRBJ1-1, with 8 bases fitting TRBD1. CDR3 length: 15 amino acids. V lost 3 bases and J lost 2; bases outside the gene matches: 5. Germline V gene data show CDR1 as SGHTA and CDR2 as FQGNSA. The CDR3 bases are TGTGCCAGCAGCTTCGGGGACAGGAGAAACACTGAAGCTTTCTTT. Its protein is CASSFGDRRNTEAFF.

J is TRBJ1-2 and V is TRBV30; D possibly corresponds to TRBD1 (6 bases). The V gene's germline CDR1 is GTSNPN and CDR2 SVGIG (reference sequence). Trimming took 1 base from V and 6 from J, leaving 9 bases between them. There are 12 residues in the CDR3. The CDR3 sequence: CAWSGQANGYTF. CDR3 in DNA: TGTGCCTGGAGTGGACAGGCGAATGGCTACACCTTC.

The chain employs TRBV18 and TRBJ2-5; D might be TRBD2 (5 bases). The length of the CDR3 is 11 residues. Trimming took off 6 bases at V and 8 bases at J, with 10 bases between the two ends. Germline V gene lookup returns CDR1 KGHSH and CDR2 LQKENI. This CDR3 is CASSREGTQYF. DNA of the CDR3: TGTGCCAGCTCCCGCGAGGGAACCCAGTACTTC.

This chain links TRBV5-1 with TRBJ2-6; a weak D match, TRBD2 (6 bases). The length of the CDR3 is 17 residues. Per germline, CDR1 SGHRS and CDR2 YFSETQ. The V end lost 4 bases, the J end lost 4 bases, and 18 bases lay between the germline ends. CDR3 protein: CASSAGTAGRGANVLTF. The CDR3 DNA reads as TGCGCCAGCAGCGCCGGGACTGCTGGTCGGGGGGCCAACGTCCTGACTTTC.

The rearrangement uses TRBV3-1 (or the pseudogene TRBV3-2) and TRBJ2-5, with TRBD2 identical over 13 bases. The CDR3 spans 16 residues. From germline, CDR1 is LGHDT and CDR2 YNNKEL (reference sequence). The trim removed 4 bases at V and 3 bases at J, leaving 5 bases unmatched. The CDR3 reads CASSLTSGGNKETQYF. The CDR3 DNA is TGTGCCAGCAGCCTGACTAGCGGGGGGAACAAAGAGACCCAGTACTTC.

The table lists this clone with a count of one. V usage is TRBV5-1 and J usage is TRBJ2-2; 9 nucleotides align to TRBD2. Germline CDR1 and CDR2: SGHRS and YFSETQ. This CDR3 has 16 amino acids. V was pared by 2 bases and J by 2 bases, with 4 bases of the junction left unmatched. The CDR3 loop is CASSFLAGDNTGELFF. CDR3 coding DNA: TGCGCCAGCAGCTTTTTAGCGGGAGATAACACCGGGGAGCTGTTTTTT.

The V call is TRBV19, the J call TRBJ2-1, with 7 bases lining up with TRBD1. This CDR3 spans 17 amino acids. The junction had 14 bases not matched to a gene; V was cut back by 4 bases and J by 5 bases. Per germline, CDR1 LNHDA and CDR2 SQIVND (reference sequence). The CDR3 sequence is CASSTPRGRSGNNEQFF. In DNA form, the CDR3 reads TGTGCCAGTAGTACCCCAAGGGGGCGCAGCGGTAACAATGAGCAGTTCTTC.

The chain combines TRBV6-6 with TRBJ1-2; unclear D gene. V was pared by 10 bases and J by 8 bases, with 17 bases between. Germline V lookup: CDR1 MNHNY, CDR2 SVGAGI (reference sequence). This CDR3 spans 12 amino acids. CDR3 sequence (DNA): TGTGCCACCGGAGAAACGGGGAGGGGCTACACCTTC. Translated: CATGETGRGYTF.

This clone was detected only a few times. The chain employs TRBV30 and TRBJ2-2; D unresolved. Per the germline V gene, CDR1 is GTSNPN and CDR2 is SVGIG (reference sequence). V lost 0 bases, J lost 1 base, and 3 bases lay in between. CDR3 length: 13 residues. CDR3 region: CAWSVGNTGELFF. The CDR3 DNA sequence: TGTGCCTGGAGTGTGGGGAACACCGGGGAGCTGTTTTTT.

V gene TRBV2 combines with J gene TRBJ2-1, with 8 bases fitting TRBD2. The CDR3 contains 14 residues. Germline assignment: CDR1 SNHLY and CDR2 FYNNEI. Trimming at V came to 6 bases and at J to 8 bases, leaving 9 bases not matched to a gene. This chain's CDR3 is CASRYGGARHEQFF. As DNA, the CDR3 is TGTGCCAGCAGATACGGGGGGGCCCGGCATGAGCAGTTCTTC.

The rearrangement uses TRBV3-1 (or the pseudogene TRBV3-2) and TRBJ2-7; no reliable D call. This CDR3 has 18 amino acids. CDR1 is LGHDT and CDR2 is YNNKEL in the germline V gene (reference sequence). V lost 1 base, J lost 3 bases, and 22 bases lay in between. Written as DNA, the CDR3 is TGTGCCAGCAGCCAAGGACCAAGCCAGGCAGGCCGTATCTACGAGCAGTACTTC. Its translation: CASSQGPSQAGRIYEQYF.

The CDR3 sequence: CASSLDGREGRDEQYF. In DNA, the CDR3 is TGTGCCAGCAGCTTAGATGGGCGGGAGGGCCGCGACGAGCAGTACTTC. The chain has TRBV11-3 and TRBJ2-7, with 9 bases matching TRBD2. The V and J ends lost 0 bases and 5 bases, in that order; junction bases with no gene match: 8. Germline loops: CDR1 SGHNT, CDR2 YENEEA. This CDR3 spans 16 amino acids.

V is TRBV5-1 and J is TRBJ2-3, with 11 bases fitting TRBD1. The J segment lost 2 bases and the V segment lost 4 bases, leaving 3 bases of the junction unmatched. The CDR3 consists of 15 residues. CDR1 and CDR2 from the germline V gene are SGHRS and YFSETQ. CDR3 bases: TGCGCCAGCAGCGGCGGACAGGGGGCCACAGATACGCAGTATTTT. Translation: CASSGGQGATDTQYF.

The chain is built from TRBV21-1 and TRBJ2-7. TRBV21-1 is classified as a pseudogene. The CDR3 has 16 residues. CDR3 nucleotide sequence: TGTGCCAGCAATGCAAGAAGGACCGCTAACAGCTACGAGCAGTACTTC. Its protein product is CASNARRTANSYEQYF.

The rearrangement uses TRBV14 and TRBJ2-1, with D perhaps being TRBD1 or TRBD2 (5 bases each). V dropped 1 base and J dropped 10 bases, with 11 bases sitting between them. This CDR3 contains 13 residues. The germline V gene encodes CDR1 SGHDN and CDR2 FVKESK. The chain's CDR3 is CASSQVRGTEQFF. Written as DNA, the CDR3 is TGTGCCAGCAGCCAAGTGAGAGGGACCGAGCAGTTCTTC.

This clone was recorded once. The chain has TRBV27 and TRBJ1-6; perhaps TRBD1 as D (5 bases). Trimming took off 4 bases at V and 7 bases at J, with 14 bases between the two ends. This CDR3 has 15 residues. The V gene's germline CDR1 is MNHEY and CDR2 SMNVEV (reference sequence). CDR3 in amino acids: CASSSADTGNSPLHF. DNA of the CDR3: TGTGCCAGCAGTTCGGCGGACACGGGGAATTCACCCCTCCACTTT.

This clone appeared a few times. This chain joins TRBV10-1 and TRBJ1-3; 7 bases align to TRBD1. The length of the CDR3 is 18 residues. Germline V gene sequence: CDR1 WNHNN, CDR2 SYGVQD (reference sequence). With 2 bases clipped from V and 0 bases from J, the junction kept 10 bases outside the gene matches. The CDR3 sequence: CASSERSGQVISGNTIYF. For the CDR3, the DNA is TGCGCCAGCAGTGAGCGGAGTGGACAGGTGATCTCTGGAAACACCATATATTTT.

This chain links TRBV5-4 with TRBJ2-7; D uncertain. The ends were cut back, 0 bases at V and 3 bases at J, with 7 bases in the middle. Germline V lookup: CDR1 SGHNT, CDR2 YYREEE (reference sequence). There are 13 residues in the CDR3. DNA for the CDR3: TGTGCCAGCAGCTTGGATTACGGCTACGAGCAGTACTTC. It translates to CASSLDYGYEQYF.

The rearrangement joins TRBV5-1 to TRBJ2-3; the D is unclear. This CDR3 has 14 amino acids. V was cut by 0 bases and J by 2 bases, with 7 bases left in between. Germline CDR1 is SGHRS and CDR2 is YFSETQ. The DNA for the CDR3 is TGCGCCAGCAGCTTGGGTAACCCCACAGATACGCAGTATTTT. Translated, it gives CASSLGNPTDTQYF.